One and the same sample provided the 8 T cell receptor beta chains below, sequenced in a study of sequential checkpoint blockade in melanoma. Treatment indicated: randomized to nivolumab then ipilimumab (arm A) or the reverse (arm B). This table comes from immunoSEQ multiplex PCR, and its TCRdb copy is limited to in-frame clones, with some not included. This repertoire shows 13,000 or so clones, approximately 72% found once; its top ten account for 30% to 35%. The starting material was CD8+ T cells sorted from blood (inferred from file names), obtained from a patient given nivolumab and ipilimumab in sequence. Source of these receptors: a human donor with melanoma.

This clone was seen at least ten times. The CDR3 sequence: CASSQDEGAGANVLTF. In DNA form, the CDR3 reads TGTGCCAGCAGCCAAGATGAAGGGGCTGGGGCCAACGTCCTGACTTTC. The chain couples TRBV7-9 to TRBJ2-6; maybe TRBD1 (5 bases). V was trimmed by 5 bases and J by 2 bases, leaving 13 bases between them. The germline V gene encodes CDR1 SEHNR and CDR2 FQNEAQ (reference sequence). The CDR3 covers 16 residues.

A few counts support this clone. The CDR3: CASSLLPGAYEQYF. As DNA, the CDR3 is TGTGCCAGCAGCTTATTACCAGGGGCCTACGAGCAGTACTTC. The V gene is TRBV11-2, the J gene TRBJ2-7, with D possibly matching TRBD1 (6 bases). The V end lost 2 bases, the J end lost 2 bases, and 10 bases lay between the germline ends. Germline V gives CDR1 SGHAT, CDR2 FQNNGV. This CDR3 is 14 amino acids long.

V usage is TRBV7-2 and J usage is TRBJ1-5, with D unclear. Germline V gene data show CDR1 as SGHTA and CDR2 as FQGNSA. The CDR3 extends over 15 amino acids. The ends were cut back, 1 base at V and 4 bases at J, with 11 bases in the middle. The CDR3: CASSLGGFRNQPQHF. DNA for the CDR3: TGTGCCAGCAGCTTAGGAGGGTTTCGGAATCAGCCCCAGCATTTT.

This chain's CDR3 is CASSISGSNTGELFF. CDR3 bases: TGTGCCAGCAGCATTAGCGGATCGAACACCGGGGAGCTGTTTTTT. V gene TRBV9 combines with J gene TRBJ2-2, with D maybe TRBD2 (6 bases). This CDR3 is 15 amino acids long. Per germline, CDR1 SGDLS and CDR2 YYNGEE. V was cut by 4 bases and J by 0 bases, with 10 bases left in between.

The sample holds a few counts of this clone. The rearrangement joins TRBV13 to TRBJ1-2; possibly TRBD1 for D (5 bases). Germline V lookup: CDR1 PRHDT, CDR2 FYEKMQ (reference sequence). V gave up 0 bases and J gave up 2 bases, with 7 bases separating them. The CDR3 runs 14 residues. CDR3 amino acids: CASSLGGGNYGYTF. As DNA, the CDR3 is TGTGCCAGCAGCTTAGGTGGGGGGAACTATGGCTACACCTTC.

V is TRBV6-5 and J is TRBJ2-7, with no clear D. Germline-derived CDR1 and CDR2 are MNHEY and SVGAGI. The CDR3 spans 9 residues. The CDR3 region is CAYGLESYF. Here the CDR3 DNA reads TGTGCGTACGGGTTAGAGTCGTACTTC.

V and J are TRBV19 and TRBJ2-3; tentatively, D is TRBD2 (5 bases). The CDR3 covers 13 residues. V was trimmed by 2 bases and J by 6 bases, leaving 9 bases between them. Germline loops: CDR1 LNHDA, CDR2 SQIVND (reference sequence). DNA for the CDR3: TGTGCCAGTAGTATATGGGAGAGGGATACGCAGTATTTT. Translating it yields CASSIWERDTQYF. The variable domain in full, completed from reference TRBV19 and TRBJ2-3, reads DGGITQSPKYLFRKEGQNVTLSCEQNLNHDAMYWYRQDPGQGLRLIYYSQIVNDFQKGDIAEGYSVSREKKESFPLTVTSAQKNPTAFYLCASSIWERDTQYFGPGTRLTVL.

The V call is TRBV5-6, the J call TRBJ1-1, with 7 positions matching TRBD1. CDR3 length: 12 residues. CDR1 SGHDT and CDR2 YYEEEE come from the germline V gene. V lost 4 bases to trimming and J lost 7 bases; unmatched junction nucleotides: 4. CDR3 sequence (DNA): TGTGCCAGCAGCCCCGACAGGGTTGAAGCTTTCTTT. This gives the protein CASSPDRVEAFF.